The rows below give T cell receptor beta chains drawn from one sample of a study of human T cells and chemical hapten exposure. Using its own MiXCR run on the RACE reads, TCRdb lists one record per CDR3 protein. This repertoire shows over 60,000 distinct CDR3 sequences, 10% found once; its top ten account for around 6.8%. Specimen: whole blood, collected in connection with sensitization to the hapten diphenylcyclopropenone (DPC). These receptors all come from a woman between 45 and 65 years old with alopecia areata. Some clones in this sample may be carry-over from other donors' samples. Both conserved end residues are part of each CDR3. Each record gives: V gene, D gene, clone size, J gene, CDR3 protein, CDR3 DNA. The D gene is left open where the match is weak. Rows give clone size only sometimes, using once, few, many, or a class for an expanded clone.

v_call: TRBV29-1; d_call: -; clone_size: many; j_call: TRBJ1-1; cdr3_aa: CSVEVRGMNSTEAFF; cdr3_nt: TGCAGCGTTGAAGTGAGAGGGATGAACAGCACTGAAGCTTTCTTT
v_call: TRBV10-3; d_call: -; clone_size: -; j_call: TRBJ2-5; cdr3_aa: CAISVGAGKQETQYF; cdr3_nt: TGTGCCATCAGTGTTGGGGCGGGGAAACAAGAGACCCAGTACTTC
v_call: TRBV6-5; d_call: -; clone_size: many; j_call: TRBJ1-6; cdr3_aa: CASSSPGRYSPLHF; cdr3_nt: TGTGCCAGCAGTTCCCCTGGACGGTATTCACCCCTCCACTTT
v_call: TRBV5-1; d_call: -; clone_size: few; j_call: TRBJ2-1; cdr3_aa: CASSLDRTPVNEQFF; cdr3_nt: TGCGCCAGCAGCTTGGACAGGACACCGGTTAATGAGCAGTTCTTC
v_call: TRBV14; d_call: -; clone_size: many; j_call: TRBJ1-1; cdr3_aa: CASSQEGRRGPRAFF; cdr3_nt: TGTGCCAGCAGCCAAGAAGGGCGGCGCGGCCCGAGGGCTTTCTTT
v_call: TRBV29-1; d_call: TRBD1; clone_size: few; j_call: TRBJ2-1; cdr3_aa: CSVKGARYNEQFF; cdr3_nt: TGCAGCGTAAAGGGGGCGCGTTACAATGAGCAGTTCTTC
v_call: TRBV7-8; d_call: -; clone_size: many; j_call: TRBJ2-7; cdr3_aa: CASSLAGMPEQYF; cdr3_nt: TGTGCCAGCAGCTTAGCGGGGATGCCCGAGCAGTACTTC
v_call: TRBV7-6; d_call: TRBD2; clone_size: many; j_call: TRBJ2-2; cdr3_aa: CASSRLRLARDTGELFF; cdr3_nt: TGTGCCAGCAGCCGCCTGAGACTAGCGAGGGACACCGGGGAGCTGTTTTTT
v_call: TRBV20-1; d_call: -; clone_size: many; j_call: TRBJ2-4; cdr3_aa: CSARDLRGLAKNIQYF; cdr3_nt: TGCAGTGCTAGAGATCTTCGCGGTCTAGCCAAAAACATTCAGTACTTC
v_call: TRBV6-6; d_call: -; clone_size: many; j_call: TRBJ1-2; cdr3_aa: CASSYIGKDGYTF; cdr3_nt: TGTGCCAGCAGTTACATAGGGAAGGATGGCTACACCTTC
v_call: TRBV5-1; d_call: TRBD1; clone_size: -; j_call: TRBJ1-5; cdr3_aa: CASSLAGQANQPQHF; cdr3_nt: TGCGCCAGCAGCTTGGCGGGACAGGCCAATCAGCCCCAGCATTTT
v_call: TRBV6-1; d_call: TRBD2; clone_size: many; j_call: TRBJ2-3; cdr3_aa: CASSGLAGVTDTQYF; cdr3_nt: TGTGCCAGCTCGGGACTAGCGGGCGTAACAGATACGCAGTATTTT
v_call: TRBV11-2; d_call: -; clone_size: many; j_call: TRBJ2-3; cdr3_aa: CASSPNPTRDTQYF; cdr3_nt: TGTGCCAGCAGCCCAAATCCGACAAGGGATACGCAGTATTTT
v_call: TRBV5-5; d_call: -; clone_size: many; j_call: TRBJ1-1; cdr3_aa: CASSVLTDNTEAFF; cdr3_nt: TGTGCCAGCAGCGTTTTGACAGATAACACTGAAGCTTTCTTT
v_call: TRBV12-3/TRBV12-4; d_call: TRBD1; clone_size: many; j_call: TRBJ2-2; cdr3_aa: CASTNPGDRELFF; cdr3_nt: TGTGCCAGCACCAACCCCGGGGACAGAGAGCTGTTTTTT
v_call: TRBV10-3; d_call: -; clone_size: many; j_call: TRBJ1-3; cdr3_aa: CAISGGPQGAGNTIYF; cdr3_nt: TGTGCCATCAGTGGAGGGCCCCAGGGAGCAGGAAACACCATATATTTT
v_call: TRBV20-1; d_call: -; clone_size: many; j_call: TRBJ2-3; cdr3_aa: CSASGVLSTDTQYF; cdr3_nt: TGCAGTGCTAGTGGGGTACTTAGCACAGATACGCAGTATTTT
v_call: TRBV18; d_call: -; clone_size: many; j_call: TRBJ2-7; cdr3_aa: CASSPRTNWGNEQYF; cdr3_nt: TGTGCCAGCTCACCTAGGACAAACTGGGGAAACGAGCAGTACTTC
v_call: TRBV12-3/TRBV12-4; d_call: -; clone_size: -; j_call: TRBJ2-3; cdr3_aa: CASSFGNTDTQYF; cdr3_nt: TGTGCCAGCAGTTTCGGTAACACAGATACGCAGTATTTT
v_call: TRBV7-9; d_call: TRBD2; clone_size: -; j_call: TRBJ2-1; cdr3_aa: CASSWRLAGPYNEQFF; cdr3_nt: TGTGCCAGCAGTTGGCGGCTAGCGGGTCCCTACAATGAGCAGTTCTTC
v_call: TRBV20-1; d_call: TRBD2; clone_size: -; j_call: TRBJ2-7; cdr3_aa: CSARTGLAGLDEQYF; cdr3_nt: TGCAGTGCTAGAACGGGACTAGCGGGGTTGGACGAGCAGTACTTC
v_call: TRBV4-2; d_call: TRBD2; clone_size: few; j_call: TRBJ2-1; cdr3_aa: CASSQGTSNEQFF; cdr3_nt: TGTGCCAGCAGCCAAGGGACTAGCAATGAGCAGTTCTTC
v_call: TRBV10-2; d_call: TRBD1; clone_size: -; j_call: TRBJ1-4; cdr3_aa: CASSKTGDNEKLFF; cdr3_nt: TGCGCCAGCAGCAAAACAGGGGATAATGAAAAACTGTTTTTT
v_call: TRBV5-6; d_call: TRBD2; clone_size: -; j_call: TRBJ2-7; cdr3_aa: CASSLPGLDAEQYF; cdr3_nt: TGTGCCAGCAGCTTACCGGGACTAGACGCCGAGCAGTACTTC
v_call: TRBV29-1; d_call: TRBD1; clone_size: many; j_call: TRBJ1-5; cdr3_aa: CSVGTGDSNQPQHF; cdr3_nt: TGCAGCGTAGGGACAGGAGATAGCAATCAGCCCCAGCATTTT
v_call: TRBV12-3/TRBV12-4; d_call: TRBD1; clone_size: many; j_call: TRBJ1-2; cdr3_aa: CASSLTTGTGRNGYTF; cdr3_nt: TGTGCCAGCAGTTTGACAACCGGGACAGGGAGGAACGGCTACACCTTC
v_call: TRBV12-3/TRBV12-4; d_call: TRBD2; clone_size: many; j_call: TRBJ2-1; cdr3_aa: CASSPGLASYNEQFF; cdr3_nt: TGTGCCAGCAGTCCGGGACTAGCGTCCTACAATGAGCAGTTCTTC
v_call: TRBV1; d_call: -; clone_size: many; j_call: TRBJ2-7; cdr3_aa: CTSSQVVWDSACLEQYF; cdr3_nt: TGCACCAGCAGCCAAGTCGTTTGGGACAGTGCCTGTTTGGAGCAGTACTTC
v_call: TRBV3-1; d_call: TRBD1; clone_size: -; j_call: TRBJ1-1; cdr3_aa: CASSLSPGTGNTEAFF; cdr3_nt: TGTGCCAGCAGCCTAAGCCCCGGGACAGGGAACACTGAAGCTTTCTTT
v_call: TRBV7-8; d_call: -; clone_size: many; j_call: TRBJ2-3; cdr3_aa: CASSPGTGPSTDTQYF; cdr3_nt: TGTGCCAGCAGCCCGGGGACGGGCCCTAGCACAGATACGCAGTATTTT
v_call: TRBV2; d_call: TRBD1; clone_size: many; j_call: TRBJ1-1; cdr3_aa: CASSKLGQGNTEAFF; cdr3_nt: TGTGCCAGCAGTAAGTTGGGACAGGGAAACACTGAAGCTTTCTTT
v_call: TRBV27; d_call: -; clone_size: few; j_call: TRBJ1-1; cdr3_aa: CASSYGGYNTEAFF; cdr3_nt: TGTGCCAGCAGTTACGGGGGCTATAACACTGAAGCTTTCTTT
v_call: TRBV7-9; d_call: -; clone_size: many; j_call: TRBJ1-4; cdr3_aa: CASSEGRSNEKLFF; cdr3_nt: TGTGCCAGCAGCGAGGGACGAAGTAATGAAAAACTGTTTTTT
v_call: TRBV19; d_call: TRBD1; clone_size: -; j_call: TRBJ2-2; cdr3_aa: CATRDRRSNTGELFF; cdr3_nt: TGTGCCACCCGGGACAGGCGCTCGAACACCGGGGAGCTGTTTTTT
v_call: TRBV6-4; d_call: -; clone_size: medium-sized; j_call: TRBJ2-1; cdr3_aa: CASSPISGQGNEQFF; cdr3_nt: TGTGCCAGCAGTCCGATTTCAGGGCAGGGTAATGAGCAGTTCTTC
v_call: TRBV5-1; d_call: -; clone_size: many; j_call: TRBJ2-5; cdr3_aa: CASSLDWAGETQYF; cdr3_nt: TGCGCCAGCAGCTTGGATTGGGCGGGGGAGACCCAGTACTTC
v_call: TRBV5-1; d_call: TRBD1; clone_size: many; j_call: TRBJ2-2; cdr3_aa: CASSLLGTGFTGELFF; cdr3_nt: TGCGCCAGCAGCTTACTCGGGACAGGGTTCACCGGGGAGCTGTTTTTT
v_call: TRBV18; d_call: -; clone_size: -; j_call: TRBJ2-3; cdr3_aa: CASSPPPSTDTQYF; cdr3_nt: TGTGCCAGCTCACCACCTCCGAGCACAGATACGCAGTATTTT
v_call: TRBV24-1; d_call: -; clone_size: -; j_call: TRBJ2-1; cdr3_aa: CATSDSGDSYNEQFF; cdr3_nt: TGTGCCACCAGTGATTCAGGGGACTCTTACAATGAGCAGTTCTTC
v_call: TRBV7-9; d_call: TRBD2; clone_size: -; j_call: TRBJ2-1; cdr3_aa: CASSILAGGLGEQFF; cdr3_nt: TGTGCCAGCAGCATACTAGCGGGAGGTTTAGGTGAGCAGTTCTTC
v_call: TRBV14; d_call: TRBD2; clone_size: few; j_call: TRBJ2-1; cdr3_aa: CASSRGTSYYNEQFF; cdr3_nt: TGTGCCAGCAGCCGGGGGACTAGCTATTACAATGAGCAGTTCTTC
v_call: TRBV5-1; d_call: TRBD2; clone_size: many; j_call: TRBJ2-3; cdr3_aa: CASRLAGLTDTQYF; cdr3_nt: TGCGCCAGCAGACTAGCGGGACTCACAGATACGCAGTATTTT
v_call: TRBV6-6; d_call: TRBD2; clone_size: -; j_call: TRBJ2-7; cdr3_aa: CASTPTSGMHEQYF; cdr3_nt: TGTGCCAGCACACCGACTAGCGGGATGCACGAGCAGTACTTC
v_call: TRBV5-1; d_call: -; clone_size: -; j_call: TRBJ2-2; cdr3_aa: CASSLYGTNTGELFF; cdr3_nt: TGCGCCAGCAGCTTGTACGGGACAAACACCGGGGAGCTGTTTTTT
v_call: TRBV7-7; d_call: -; clone_size: -; j_call: TRBJ2-1; cdr3_aa: CASSLGRNYNEQFF; cdr3_nt: TGTGCTAGCAGCTTGGGAAGAAACTACAATGAGCAGTTCTTC
v_call: TRBV15; d_call: -; clone_size: few; j_call: TRBJ1-1; cdr3_aa: CATSRRDDDTEAFF; cdr3_nt: TGTGCCACCAGCAGACGGGATGACGACACTGAAGCTTTCTTT
v_call: TRBV29-1; d_call: -; clone_size: few; j_call: TRBJ1-1; cdr3_aa: CSVASNMNTEAFF; cdr3_nt: TGCAGCGTTGCTAGTAACATGAACACTGAAGCTTTCTTT
v_call: TRBV11-1; d_call: -; clone_size: -; j_call: TRBJ2-3; cdr3_aa: CASSTITDTQYF; cdr3_nt: TGTGCCAGCAGCACAATCACAGATACGCAGTATTTT